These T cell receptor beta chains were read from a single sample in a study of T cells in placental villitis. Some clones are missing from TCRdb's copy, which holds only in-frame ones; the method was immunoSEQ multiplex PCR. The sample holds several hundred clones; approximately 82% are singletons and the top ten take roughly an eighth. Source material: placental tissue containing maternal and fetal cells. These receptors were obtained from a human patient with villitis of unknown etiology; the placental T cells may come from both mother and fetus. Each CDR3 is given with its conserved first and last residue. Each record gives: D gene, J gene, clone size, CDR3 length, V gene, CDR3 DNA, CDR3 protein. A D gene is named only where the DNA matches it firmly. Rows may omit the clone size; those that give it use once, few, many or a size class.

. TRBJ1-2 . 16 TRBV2 TGTGCCAGCAGTGGGACGTCGGACGAGCTTTCGGGTGGCTACACCTTC CASSGTSDELSGGYTF
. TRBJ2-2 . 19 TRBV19 TGTGCCAGTAGTACCGGGACATTACGGCTTGGGAGAAACACCGGGGAGCTGTTTTTT CASSTGTLRLGRNTGELFF
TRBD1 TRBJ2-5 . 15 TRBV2 TGTGCCAGCAGTGAATTGGGACAGGGTCGGGAGACCCAGTACTTC CASSELGQGRETQYF
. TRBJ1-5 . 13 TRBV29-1 TGCAGCGTTGATTCAGGGGTAGGTCAGCCCCAGCATTTT CSVDSGVGQPQHF
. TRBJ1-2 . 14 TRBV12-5 TGTGCTAGTGGTTTGTACCGGGGGAACTATGGCTACACCTTC CASGLYRGNYGYTF
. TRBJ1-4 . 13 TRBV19 TGTGCCAGTCGACAGGTCTTTGGTGAAAAACTGTTTTTT CASRQVFGEKLFF
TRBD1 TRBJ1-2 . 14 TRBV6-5 TGTGCCAGCACCGAACAAGGGGGCAACTATGGCTACACCTTC CASTEQGGNYGYTF
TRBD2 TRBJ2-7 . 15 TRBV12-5 TGTGCTAGTGGTTTCCGGACTAGCGGGACCAGCGAGCAGTACTTC CASGFRTSGTSEQYF
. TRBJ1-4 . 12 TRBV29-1 TGCAGCGCTGGGACCCATAATGAAAAACTGTTTTTT CSAGTHNEKLFF
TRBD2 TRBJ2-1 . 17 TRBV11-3 TGTGCCAGCAGCCCTGTTTTGGGACTAGCGTCCTACAATGAGCAGTTCTTC CASSPVLGLASYNEQFF
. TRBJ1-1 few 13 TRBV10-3 TGTGCCACCGAGCGGGGGGGCAACACTGAAGCTTTCTTT CATERGGNTEAFF
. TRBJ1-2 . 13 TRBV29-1 TGCAGCGTTGGTTCAGGGCGAGGATATGGCTACACCTTC CSVGSGRGYGYTF
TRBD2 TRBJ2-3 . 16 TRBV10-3 TGTGCCATCAGTGAGGAGGGAGCGGGAGAGGCAGATACGCAGTATTTT CAISEEGAGEADTQYF
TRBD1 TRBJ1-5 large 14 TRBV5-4 TGTGCCAGCAGCCCCGGACAGGGTGGGCAGCCCCAGCATTTT CASSPGQGGQPQHF
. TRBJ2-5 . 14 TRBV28 TGTGCCAGCACCCTTAGCGGCTTTCAAGAGACCCAGTACTTC CASTLSGFQETQYF
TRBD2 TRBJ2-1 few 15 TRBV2 TGTGCCAGCAGTGAACTAGCGGGGATTTACAATGAGCAGTTCTTC CASSELAGIYNEQFF
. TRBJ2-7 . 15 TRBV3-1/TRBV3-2 TGTGCCAGCAGCCCCTTCTCGGTAGGGGACTACGAGCAGTACTTC CASSPFSVGDYEQYF
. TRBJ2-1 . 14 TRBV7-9 TGTGCCAGCCCCTCAGGGAGCTCCTATAATGAGCAGTTCTTC CASPSGSSYNEQFF
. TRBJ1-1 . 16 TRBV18 TGTGCCAGCTCACCCTATAAGTACGGACAGAACACTGAAGCTTTCTTT CASSPYKYGQNTEAFF
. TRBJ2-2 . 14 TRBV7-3 TGTGCCACCAGACCTGATCCCAGAACCGGGGAGCTGTTTTTT CATRPDPRTGELFF
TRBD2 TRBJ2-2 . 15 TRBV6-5 TGTGCCAGCAGTTACTCGCTAGCGGGGATCGGGGAGCTGTTTTTT CASSYSLAGIGELFF
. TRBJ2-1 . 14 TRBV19 TGTGCCAGTAGTATTGGCGGCCTCTACAATGAGCAGTTCTTC CASSIGGLYNEQFF
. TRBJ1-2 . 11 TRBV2 TGTGCCAGCACTCCTGGGGGTGGCTACACCTTC CASTPGGGYTF
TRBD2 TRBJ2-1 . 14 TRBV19 TGTGCCAGTACCCCGGGGGGGTACGTAAATGAGCAGTTCTTC CASTPGGYVNEQFF
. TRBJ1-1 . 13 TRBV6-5 TGTGCCAGCAGTTACATGATGAACACTGAAGCTTTCTTT CASSYMMNTEAFF
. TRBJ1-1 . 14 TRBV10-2 TGCGCCAGCAGTGAGTCAGTCTTTAACACTGAAGCTTTCTTT CASSESVFNTEAFF
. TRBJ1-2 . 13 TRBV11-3 TGTGCCAGCAGCTTTGCGGGGGGCTATGGCTACACCTTC CASSFAGGYGYTF
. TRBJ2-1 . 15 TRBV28 TGTGCCAGCAGTTTATCAACGTACTCCTACAATGAGCAGTTCTTC CASSLSTYSYNEQFF
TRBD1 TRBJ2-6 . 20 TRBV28 TGTGCCAGCAGTTTACCGAGGACAGGGCCGAGGATGTCTGGGGCCAACGTCCTGACTTTC CASSLPRTGPRMSGANVLTF
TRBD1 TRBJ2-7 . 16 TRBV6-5 TGTGCCAGCAGTTACTCCCCGGACAGGGGCGAGTACGAGCAGTACTTC CASSYSPDRGEYEQYF
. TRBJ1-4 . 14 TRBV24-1 TGTGCCACCAGTGATTCCAGGGGCTCTGAAAAACTGTTTTTT CATSDSRGSEKLFF
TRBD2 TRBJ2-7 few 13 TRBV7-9 TGTGCCAGCAGCCCCAGCGGGGCCTACGAGCAGTACTTC CASSPSGAYEQYF
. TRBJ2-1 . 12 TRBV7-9 TGTGCCAGCAGCTGGGGACTTGGCGAGCAGTTCTTC CASSWGLGEQFF
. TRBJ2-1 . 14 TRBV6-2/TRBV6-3 TGTGCCAGCAGTTACGTGGGCGACCCCAATGAGCAGTTCTTC CASSYVGDPNEQFF
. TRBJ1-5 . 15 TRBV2 TGTGCCAGCAGTGAACAGGTATATAGCAATCAGCCCCAGCATTTT CASSEQVYSNQPQHF
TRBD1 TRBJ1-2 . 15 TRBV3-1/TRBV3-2 TGTGCCAGCAGCGTCCCCGGGACAGGGGGCTATGGCTACACCTTC CASSVPGTGGYGYTF
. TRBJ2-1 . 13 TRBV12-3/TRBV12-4 TGTGCCAGCAGTCCCCAGACCTACAATGAGCAGTTCTTC CASSPQTYNEQFF
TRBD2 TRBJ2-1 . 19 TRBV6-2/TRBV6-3 TGTGCCAGCAGTGGGGGACTAGCGGGGGTCCTGGGCTCCTACAATGAGCAGTTCTTC CASSGGLAGVLGSYNEQFF
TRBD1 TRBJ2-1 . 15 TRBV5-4 TGTGCCAGCACCAACCCGACAGGGGCGAACAATGAGCAGTTCTTC CASTNPTGANNEQFF
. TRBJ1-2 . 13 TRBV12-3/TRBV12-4 TGTGCCAGCAGTTTGGCAATCGGTAGCGGCTACACCTTC CASSLAIGSGYTF
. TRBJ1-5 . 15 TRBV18 TGTGCCAGCTCCCCTCGGGGGGGCGGCAATCAGCCCCAGCATTTT CASSPRGGGNQPQHF
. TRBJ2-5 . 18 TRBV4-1 TGCGCCAGCAGCCAATTAGCCCTAAAAAAGGGTGGACAAGAGACCCAGTACTTC CASSQLALKKGGQETQYF
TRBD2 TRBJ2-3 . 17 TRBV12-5 TGTGCTAGTGGTTTGGTAATCACTAGCGGGAGCACAGATACGCAGTATTTT CASGLVITSGSTDTQYF
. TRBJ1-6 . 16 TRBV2 TGTGCCAGCAGTGAGTATGGACAGACGGTCGGTTCACCCCTCCACTTT CASSEYGQTVGSPLHF
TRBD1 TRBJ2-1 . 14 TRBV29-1 TGCAGCATAGGACAGGGTATGATAGGGAATGAGCAGTTCTTC CSIGQGMIGNEQFF
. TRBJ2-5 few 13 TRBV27 TGTGCCAGCAGTCCCACCCCAAGAACGACCCAGTACTTC CASSPTPRTTQYF
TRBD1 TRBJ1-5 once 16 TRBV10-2 TGCGCCAGCAGTGAGTGGCAGGGGGGCGGAAATCAGCCCCAGCATTTT CASSEWQGGGNQPQHF
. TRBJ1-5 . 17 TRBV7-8 TGTGCCAGCAGCCTCGGACCTTCTTACATTAGCAATCAGCCCCAGCATTTT CASSLGPSYISNQPQHF
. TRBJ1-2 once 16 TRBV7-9 TGTGCCAGCAGCACAGCGGGGGCTGCAGCTAACTATGGCTACACCTTC CASSTAGAAANYGYTF
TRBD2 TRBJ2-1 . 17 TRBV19 TGTGCCAGTAGTAAGCTAGCGGGAGGGCCCGAAAACAATGAGCAGTTCTTC CASSKLAGGPENNEQFF
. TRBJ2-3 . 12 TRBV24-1 TGTGCCACCAGTGCTAGGGGGGATACGCAGTATTTT CATSARGDTQYF